This T cell receptor beta chain emerged from a study of molecular identifiers for immune sequencing clone quantification. Study-level points and caveats: With a barcode shared among identical TCR molecules, highly expanded clone sizes could be underestimated.

TCRdb reprocessed the PCR reads via MiXCR and lists one record per CDR3 protein. Of 460,000 or so distinct CDR3 sequences listed, approximately 25% are singletons. The germline gives CDR1 ENHRY, CDR2 SYGVKD. V lost 9 bases to trimming and J lost 4 bases; unmatched junction nucleotides: 9. The CDR3 sequence is 14 residues long. In the case of this clonotype: Its antigen is as yet unknown.

The TCR sequence derives from a human donor in good health. Some libraries in this study had Jurkat cell RNA spiked in. Specimen: naive CD8+ T cells from blood, with Jurkat cell RNA spiked in. Subset denoted: FACS-sorted CD8+CD4-CCR7+CD45RA+ naive T cells. V and J are TRBV10-3 and TRBJ2-7; 10 bases match TRBD2. The CDR3 sequence: CAIGTSETIYEQYF. The CDR3 nucleotides are TGTGCCATAGGGACTAGCGAGACCATTTACGAGCAGTACTTC.